The entry below gives a single T cell receptor beta chain sequence along with its context. Its matching antigen is unknown. These data are taken from a study of T cell repertoires in cytomegalovirus infection. V was trimmed by 5 bases and J by 3 bases, leaving 10 bases between them. The CDR3 is made up of 13 amino acids. The germline CDR1 and CDR2 sequences are LNHNV and YYDKDF (reference sequence). TCRdb redid the calling of the reads with MiXCR, one entry per CDR3 protein. Counted here are 900,000 to 950,000 distinct CDR3 sequences, approximately 30% occurring once; the ten biggest clones make up about an eighth.

This rearrangement joins TRBV15 to TRBJ1-1, with D perhaps TRBD1 (6 bases). The TCR sequence derives from a human donor in good health (CMV status not recorded). Some clones in this sample may be carry-over from other donors' samples. The sequenced sample was cultured CD8+ T cells from PBMCs, obtained from culture after CMV antigen stimulation. The CDR3 bases are TGTGCCACCAGCGGCGGGGGCGACACTGAAGCTTTCTTT. Translation: CATSGGGDTEAFF.